This T cell receptor beta chain came from a study of shared clonotypes between healthy human individuals. The study enrolled healthy HIV-negative adults without recent acute infections or vaccinations as donors. Sequencing used immunoSEQ multiplex PCR; TCRdb keeps in-frame clones, though not all of them. The sample has 450,000 to 600,000 clones; less than 85% are singletons. Germline CDR1 is SGHVS and CDR2 is FQNEAQ. Trimming removed 5 bases from V and 9 bases from J, with 17 bases in between. The CDR3 is 14 residues long. The receptor comes from a woman aged 35 to 49 in good health. Some clones in this sample may be carry-over from other donors' samples. The material sequenced was PBMCs. The chain is built from TRBV7-8 and TRBJ1-5; D gene uncertain. In DNA, the CDR3 is TGTGCCAGCAGCCCTGGCCGCTATCCTACGCCCCAGCATTTT. Translating gives CASSPGRYPTPQHF.